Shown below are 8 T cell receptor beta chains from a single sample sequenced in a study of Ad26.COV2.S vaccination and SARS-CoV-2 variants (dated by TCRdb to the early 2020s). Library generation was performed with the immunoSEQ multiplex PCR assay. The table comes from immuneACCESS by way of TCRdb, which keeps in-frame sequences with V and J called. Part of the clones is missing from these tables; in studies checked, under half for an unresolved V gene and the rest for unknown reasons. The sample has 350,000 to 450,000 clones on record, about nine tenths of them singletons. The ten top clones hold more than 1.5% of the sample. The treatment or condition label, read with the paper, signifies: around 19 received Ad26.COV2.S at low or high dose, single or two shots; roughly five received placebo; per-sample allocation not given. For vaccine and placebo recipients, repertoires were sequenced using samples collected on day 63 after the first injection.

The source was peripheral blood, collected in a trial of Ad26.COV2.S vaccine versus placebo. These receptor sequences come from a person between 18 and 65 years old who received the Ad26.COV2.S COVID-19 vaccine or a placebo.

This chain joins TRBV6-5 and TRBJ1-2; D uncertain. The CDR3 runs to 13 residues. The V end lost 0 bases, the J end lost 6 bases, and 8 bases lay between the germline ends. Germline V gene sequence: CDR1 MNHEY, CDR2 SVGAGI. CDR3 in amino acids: CASSYSYVDGYTF. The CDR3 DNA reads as TGTGCCAGCAGTTACTCTTACGTGGATGGCTACACCTTC.

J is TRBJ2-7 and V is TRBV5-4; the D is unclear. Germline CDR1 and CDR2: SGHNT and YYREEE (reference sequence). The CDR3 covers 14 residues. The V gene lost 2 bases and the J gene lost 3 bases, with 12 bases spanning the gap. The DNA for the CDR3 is TGTGCCAGCAGCTTACGAGGAACAGTCTACGAGCAGTACTTC. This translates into CASSLRGTVYEQYF.

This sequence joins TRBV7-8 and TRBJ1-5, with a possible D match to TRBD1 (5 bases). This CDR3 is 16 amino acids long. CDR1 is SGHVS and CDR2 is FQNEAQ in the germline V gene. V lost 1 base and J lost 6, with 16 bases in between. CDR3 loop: CASSLGRNGGAQPQHF. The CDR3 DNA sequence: TGTGCCAGCAGCTTAGGTCGTAATGGAGGGGCTCAGCCCCAGCATTTT.

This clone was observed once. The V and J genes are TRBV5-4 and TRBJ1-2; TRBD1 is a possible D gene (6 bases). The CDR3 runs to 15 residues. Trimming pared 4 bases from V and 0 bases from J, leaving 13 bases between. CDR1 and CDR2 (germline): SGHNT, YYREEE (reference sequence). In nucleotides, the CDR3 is TGTGCCAGCAGCCCGAGACAGGACTCTAACTATGGCTACACCTTC. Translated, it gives CASSPRQDSNYGYTF.

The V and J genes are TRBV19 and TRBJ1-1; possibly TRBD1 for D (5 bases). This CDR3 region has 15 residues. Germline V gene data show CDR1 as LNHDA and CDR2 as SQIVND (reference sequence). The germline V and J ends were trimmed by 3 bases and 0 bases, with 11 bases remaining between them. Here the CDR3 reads CASSIRRELNTEAFF. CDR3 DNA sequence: TGTGCCAGTAGTATTCGCAGGGAACTGAACACTGAAGCTTTCTTT.

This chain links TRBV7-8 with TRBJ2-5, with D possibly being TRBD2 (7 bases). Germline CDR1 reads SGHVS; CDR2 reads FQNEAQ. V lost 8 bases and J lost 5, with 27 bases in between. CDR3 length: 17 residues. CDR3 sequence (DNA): TGTGCCAGCTACGGATGGGGGCGGGGGCCTATAGGGGAGACCCAGTACTTC. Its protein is CASYGWGRGPIGETQYF.

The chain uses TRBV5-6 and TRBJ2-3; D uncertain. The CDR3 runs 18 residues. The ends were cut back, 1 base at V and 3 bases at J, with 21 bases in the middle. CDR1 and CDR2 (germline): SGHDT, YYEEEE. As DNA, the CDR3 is TGTGCCAGCAGCTTGTGGAGAGATCGATCCGCGAGAACAGATACGCAGTATTTT. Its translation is CASSLWRDRSARTDTQYF.

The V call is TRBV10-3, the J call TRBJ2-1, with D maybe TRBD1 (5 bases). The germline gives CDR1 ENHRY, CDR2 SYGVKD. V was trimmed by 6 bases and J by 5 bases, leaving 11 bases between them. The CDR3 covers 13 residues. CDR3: CAISQGSHNEQFF. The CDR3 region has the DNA TGTGCCATCAGCCAGGGATCCCACAATGAGCAGTTCTTC.